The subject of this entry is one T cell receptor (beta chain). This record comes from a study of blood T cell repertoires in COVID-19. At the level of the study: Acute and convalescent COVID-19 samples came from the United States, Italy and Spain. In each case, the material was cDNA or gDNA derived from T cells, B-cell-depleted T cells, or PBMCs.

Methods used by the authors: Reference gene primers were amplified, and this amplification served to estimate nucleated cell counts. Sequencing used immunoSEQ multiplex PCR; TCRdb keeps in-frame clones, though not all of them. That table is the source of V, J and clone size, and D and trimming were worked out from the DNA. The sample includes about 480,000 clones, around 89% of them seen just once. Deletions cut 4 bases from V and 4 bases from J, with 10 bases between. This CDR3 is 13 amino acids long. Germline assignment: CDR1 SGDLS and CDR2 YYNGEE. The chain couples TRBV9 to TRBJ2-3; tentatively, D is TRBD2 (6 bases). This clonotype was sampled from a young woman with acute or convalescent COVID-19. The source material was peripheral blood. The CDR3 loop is CASSPWGADTQYF. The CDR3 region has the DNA TGTGCCAGCAGCCCCTGGGGGGCAGATACGCAGTATTTT.